A selection of T cell receptor beta chains follows, all from one sample in a study of blood T cell repertoires in COVID-19. TCRdb's table, derived via immunoSEQ multiplex PCR, lists solely in-frame clones and lacks some. The table records about 74,000 clones, around 75% of them present only once. The specimen sequenced was peripheral blood. These receptors were collected from a man aged 70 or older with acute or convalescent COVID-19. CDR3s include the opening cysteine and the closing phenylalanine or tryptophan. Each record gives: clone size, D gene, J gene, V gene, CDR3 protein, CDR3 DNA. A D gene is named only where the DNA matches it firmly. The size entry is marked missing in some rows and otherwise reads once, few, many or a size class.

NA,NA,TRBJ1-2,TRBV28,CASTMGGTSWSPGYTF,TGTGCCAGTACCATGGGAGGGACATCGTGGTCGCCCGGCTACACCTTC
NA,NA,TRBJ2-7,TRBV4-2,CASSQDGRTEREQYF,TGTGCCAGCAGCCAAGATGGACGGACAGAAAGGGAGCAGTACTTC
NA,TRBD1,TRBJ2-1,TRBV19,CASSIGGQGVDNEQFF,TGTGCCAGTAGTATCGGAGGACAGGGCGTCGACAATGAGCAGTTCTTC
NA,NA,TRBJ2-1,TRBV24-1,CATSDLAAWGDNEQFF,TGTGCCACCAGTGATTTGGCGGCGTGGGGGGACAATGAGCAGTTCTTC
NA,NA,TRBJ1-5,TRBV6-1,CASSAPGGYSNQPQHF,TGTGCCAGCAGTGCCCCGGGCGGGTATAGCAATCAGCCCCAGCATTTT
NA,TRBD1,TRBJ1-2,TRBV28,CASTPPPGQEDGYTF,TGTGCCAGCACGCCTCCCCCGGGACAGGAGGATGGCTACACCTTC
many,TRBD2,TRBJ2-5,TRBV7-3,CASSLIPGGGETQYF,TGTGCCAGCAGCTTAATACCGGGGGGTGGAGAGACCCAGTACTTC
NA,TRBD2,TRBJ2-3,TRBV27,CASRSRGSVDTQYF,TGTGCCAGCAGATCGCGGGGGAGCGTAGATACGCAGTATTTT
NA,NA,TRBJ2-1,TRBV21-1,CASRLLESSYNEQFF,TGTGCCAGCCGCCTCCTAGAGAGCTCCTACAATGAGCAGTTCTTC
NA,TRBD2,TRBJ2-1,TRBV6-2/TRBV6-3,CASSPAGGTYNEQFF,TGTGCCAGCAGTCCCGCGGGGGGCACTTACAATGAGCAGTTCTTC
NA,TRBD1,TRBJ2-3,TRBV19,CASSETGVSPDTQYF,TGTGCCAGTAGTGAGACAGGGGTGTCCCCAGATACGCAGTATTTT
once,TRBD1,TRBJ1-5,TRBV9,CASSRGQGANQPQHF,TGTGCCAGCAGCAGAGGACAGGGGGCTAATCAGCCCCAGCATTTT
NA,TRBD1,TRBJ1-5,TRBV5-1,CASSLEGQAYQPQHF,TGCGCCAGCAGCTTGGAGGGACAGGCTTATCAGCCCCAGCATTTT
NA,NA,TRBJ2-5,TRBV19,CASSLYPETDQETQYF,TGTGCCAGTAGTCTCTACCCCGAGACAGACCAAGAGACCCAGTACTTC
NA,TRBD2,TRBJ2-3,TRBV4-2,CASSLYSGRGTDTQYF,TGTGCCAGCAGCCTATACAGCGGGAGAGGCACAGATACGCAGTATTTT
NA,NA,TRBJ1-6,TRBV12-3/TRBV12-4,CASRAGDNSPLHF,TGTGCCAGCAGAGCAGGGGACAATTCACCCCTCCACTTT
NA,TRBD1,TRBJ1-2,TRBV7-9,CASSPGTGGDYGYTF,TGTGCCAGCAGCCCCGGGACAGGCGGGGACTACGGCTACACCTTC
NA,TRBD2,TRBJ2-7,TRBV7-9,CASSPAAGNYEQYF,TGTGCCAGCAGCCCAGCAGCGGGGAACTACGAGCAGTACTTC
NA,TRBD2,TRBJ2-1,TRBV10-3,CAISESLAGEGGEQFF,TGTGCCATCAGTGAGTCCCTAGCGGGAGAAGGGGGTGAGCAGTTCTTC
NA,NA,TRBJ2-7,TRBV14,CASSQGHPYEQYF,TGTGCCAGCAGCCAGGGCCATCCCTACGAGCAGTACTTC
NA,NA,TRBJ2-2,TRBV7-2,CASSYKGQNTGELFF,TGTGCCAGCAGCTATAAGGGGCAGAACACCGGGGAGCTGTTTTTT
few,TRBD1,TRBJ1-3,TRBV7-3,CASSLTPGQGNTIYF,TGTGCCAGCAGCTTAACCCCGGGACAGGGAAACACCATATATTTT
NA,NA,TRBJ1-6,TRBV19,CASSSSGQNNSPLHF,TGTGCCAGTAGTAGCTCCGGACAGAATAATTCACCCCTCCACTTT